The 4 T cell receptor beta chains below were found in one sample sequenced in a study of blood T cell repertoires in COVID-19. Sequenced by immunoSEQ multiplex PCR; TCRdb stores in-frame clones only, minus some. The table has about 330,000 clones, roughly 90% seen once. The sample consisted of peripheral blood. These TCRs come from a woman aged 50 to 60 with active or convalescent COVID-19.

The chain combines TRBV7-2 with TRBJ2-7, with 7 nucleotides matching TRBD1. Germline V gene lookup returns CDR1 SGHTA and CDR2 FQGNSA. With 4 bases clipped from V and 9 bases from J, the junction kept 9 bases outside the gene matches. The CDR3 length is 13 residues. The CDR3 DNA reads as TGTGCCAGCAGCTCTCGGGACAGCGGACGGCAGTACTTC. This gives the protein CASSSRDSGRQYF.

This clone has just one count. The V call is TRBV7-2, the J call TRBJ1-5; D remains ambiguous. Germline V gene sequence: CDR1 SGHTA, CDR2 FQGNSA. Trimming removed 6 bases from V and 5 bases from J, with 11 bases in between. The CDR3 spans 13 residues. The CDR3 spells CASSKGDYQPQHF. The CDR3 DNA follows: TGTGCCAGCAGTAAGGGAGATTATCAGCCCCAGCATTTT.

This clone was detected once. Here the CDR3 reads CASSLSSGSDEQYF. The CDR3, as DNA: TGTGCCAGCAGTTTAAGCAGCGGTTCCGACGAGCAGTACTTC. The chain employs TRBV27 and TRBJ2-7, with a tentative D call TRBD2 (5 bases). V gave up 2 bases and J gave up 5 bases, with 13 bases separating them. The germline V gene has CDR1 MNHEY and CDR2 SMNVEV (reference sequence). The CDR3 runs to 14 residues.

This chain links TRBV3-1 (or the pseudogene TRBV3-2) with TRBJ2-1; 11 bases match TRBD2. CDR3 length: 15 amino acids. V shed 1 base and J 8 bases; nucleotides not matched to a gene: 4. Germline V lookup: CDR1 LGHDT, CDR2 YNNKEL (reference sequence). The CDR3 is CASSQGSGGAHEQFF. CDR3 in DNA: TGTGCCAGCAGCCAAGGTAGCGGGGGGGCTCATGAGCAGTTCTTC.